This T cell receptor (beta chain) was obtained from a study of shared clonotypes between healthy human individuals. The CDR3 length is 14 residues. Between the trimmed V and J ends, which lost 4 bases and 1 base, there was a span of 11 bases. In germline, CDR1 is SGDLS, CDR2 YYNGEE. The protocol was immunoSEQ multiplex PCR, while the TCRdb copy is restricted to in-frame clones and leaves out a portion. Altogether 2 million to 2.5 million clones are present, 85% to 95% being singletons, with the ten largest covering under 0.45%. Notes on this clone: The identical CDR3 is also encoded by other nucleotide sequences in the sample.

Sequencing used naive CD4+ T cells from PBMCs. Noted subset: CD45RA+ positively selected. This clonotype originated in a man between 18 and 29 years old in good health. Some clones in this sample may be carry-over from other donors' samples. The rearrangement joins TRBV9 to TRBJ1-1; no clear D. CDR3 DNA sequence: TGTGCCAGCAGCCCCTCCGGAGCGAACACTGAAGCTTTCTTT. As protein: CASSPSGANTEAFF. Complete variable domain (other parts from reference TRBV9 and TRBJ1-1): DSGVTQTPKHLITATGQRVTLRCSPRSGDLSVYWYQQSLDQGLQFLIQYYNGEERAKGNILERFSAQQFPDLHSELNLSSLELGDSALYFCASSPSGANTEAFFGQGTRLTVV.